This T cell receptor beta chain was sequenced in a study of blood T cell repertoires in COVID-19. Only in-frame clones appear in the TCRdb table, and some are missing; sequencing was by immunoSEQ multiplex PCR. Of a few hundred thousand clones listed, more than 75% are singletons. CDR1 is ENHRY and CDR2 is SYGVKD in the germline V gene. The CDR3 is 14 amino acids. V lost 6 bases, J lost 7 bases, and 5 bases stayed unmatched. The clonotype originates from a woman aged 45-65 years who had recovered from COVID-19. The chain carries TRBV10-3 and TRBJ1-6; the match to TRBD1 covers 8 bases. Specimen: PBMCs or T cells enriched from blood (not recorded which). CDR3 sequence: CAIRGTGANSPLHF. In DNA, the CDR3 is TGTGCCATCAGGGGGACAGGAGCAAATTCACCCCTCCACTTT.